This passage covers 31 T cell receptor beta chains from one sample sequenced in a study of T-cell reconstitution after alpha-beta-depleted transplantation in children. Molecular barcoding with unique molecular identifiers was used for the TCRbeta library. Each CDR3 protein is one row after TCRdb ran MiXCR on the PCR reads. This table holds roughly 300,000 distinct CDR3 sequences, 10% found once. The sample here was PBMCs from the stem cell graft donor, taken from the stem cell graft. These receptors all come from a human donor who donated a stem cell graft to a child with acute lymphoblastic leukemia.

This clonotype was found a few times. The V and J genes are TRBV7-3 and TRBJ2-3, with 12 bases lining up with TRBD2. The CDR3 has 15 residues. With 7 bases clipped from V and 3 bases from J, the junction kept 5 bases outside the gene matches. Germline V CDR1 and CDR2: SGHTA, FQGTGA. The chain's CDR3 is CASTPGTSGTDTQYF. DNA for the CDR3: TGTGCCAGCACTCCCGGGACTAGCGGGACAGATACGCAGTATTTT. The full variable domain, rest sourced from reference TRBV7-3 and TRBJ2-3, is GAGVSQTPSNKVTEKGKYVELRCDPISGHTALYWYRQSLGQGPEFLIYFQGTGAADDSGLPNDRFFAVRPEGSVSTLKIQRTERGDSAVYLCASTPGTSGTDTQYFGPGTRLTVL.

The J gene is TRBJ2-7, the V gene TRBV6-1; 11 positions agree with TRBD2. V trimming: 1 base; J trimming: 4 bases; junction bases outside the gene matches: 9. In germline, CDR1 is MNHNS, CDR2 SASEGT. This CDR3 contains 17 residues. The CDR3 region is CASSEVLSSGRRYEQYF. CDR3 coding DNA: TGTGCCAGCAGTGAAGTCTTGTCTAGCGGGAGGCGGTACGAGCAGTACTTC.

This CDR3 is CASRTSGSSSYEQYF. The DNA of the CDR3 is TGTGCCAGCAGAACTAGCGGGAGTAGCTCCTACGAGCAGTACTTC. J is TRBJ2-7 and V is TRBV28; 11 bases fit TRBD2. This CDR3 contains 15 residues. Germline CDR1 MDHEN, CDR2 SYDVKM. V lost 6 bases, J lost 0 bases, and 4 bases stayed unmatched.

The DNA for the CDR3 is TGTGCCAGTAGAGGACTAGCGGGAGGGCCGGGGACCCAGTACTTC. Translated: CASRGLAGGPGTQYF. The V and J genes are TRBV19 and TRBJ2-5, with 15 bases aligning to TRBD2. Germline V gene sequence: CDR1 LNHDA, CDR2 SQIVND (reference sequence). Trimming cost V 6 bases and J 7 bases; bases outside gene matches: 6. This CDR3 contains 15 residues.

As regards this clonotype: One end of the junction is discordant with germline, which a read error may explain. This sequence joins TRBV7-3 and TRBJ2-3; D not resolved. The CDR3 spans 15 residues. Germline values: CDR1 SGHTA, CDR2 FQGTGA. CDR3 nucleotides: TGTGCCAGCAGCTTAGATAGGGCGAGCAGAGATACGCAGTATTTT. Its translation: CASSLDRASRDTQYF.

This clonotype was seen only a few times. The rearrangement uses TRBV4-3 and TRBJ2-7; the D call may be TRBD1 or TRBD2 (5 bases each). Per germline, CDR1 LGHNA and CDR2 YSLEER. The CDR3 consists of 15 residues. The germline V and J ends were trimmed by 2 bases and 2 bases, with 13 bases remaining between them. The CDR3 bases are TGCGCCAGCAGCCAACTGGGGGACGGGACCTACGAGCAGTACTTC. Translated, it gives CASSQLGDGTYEQYF.

The J gene is TRBJ2-1, the V gene TRBV9; 14 nucleotides agree with TRBD2. This CDR3 is 20 amino acids long. J was trimmed by 0 bases and V by 0 bases; bases with no gene match: 8. Germline V gives CDR1 SGDLS, CDR2 YYNGEE. The CDR3 spells CASSVEGLAGVGGSYNEQFF. The CDR3 DNA follows: TGTGCCAGCAGCGTAGAGGGACTAGCGGGAGTAGGGGGCTCCTACAATGAGCAGTTCTTC.

The chain has TRBV27 and TRBJ2-5; TRBD1 is a possible D gene (6 bases). This CDR3 is 15 amino acids long. V was trimmed by 8 bases and J by 1 base, leaving 17 bases between them. Germline loops: CDR1 MNHEY, CDR2 SMNVEV (reference sequence). The CDR3 DNA follows: TGTGCCAGCGCCAGGGACACCGGACCCCAAGAGACCCAGTACTTC. Protein sequence: CASARDTGPQETQYF.

This clonotype has at least ten counts. The chain employs TRBV3-1 and TRBJ2-7; 8 nucleotides line up with TRBD2. The junction had 4 bases not matched to a gene; V was cut back by 4 bases and J by 5 bases. This CDR3 region has 13 residues. CDR1 is LGHDT and CDR2 is YNNKEL in the germline V gene (reference sequence). CDR3 region: CASSRLAGHEQYF. The CDR3 region has the DNA TGTGCCAGCAGCCGGCTAGCGGGCCACGAGCAGTACTTC.

The gene calls are TRBV30 and TRBJ2-5, with 14 positions matching TRBD2. Trimming removed 0 bases from V and 3 bases from J; junction bases left unmatched: 6. Germline V gene sequence: CDR1 GTSNPN, CDR2 SVGIG (reference sequence). The CDR3 contains 17 residues. This CDR3 is CAWSVMGLAGEEETQYF. The CDR3 DNA reads as TGTGCCTGGAGTGTAATGGGACTAGCGGGAGAGGAAGAGACCCAGTACTTC.

This clonotype has a count of ten or more. The chain combines TRBV4-1 with TRBJ2-2; D is uncertain. The CDR3 covers 14 residues. Trimming left V 7 bases short and J 6 bases short, with 15 bases between. Germline V gene data show CDR1 as MGHRA and CDR2 as YSYEKL. The CDR3 DNA sequence: TGCGCCAGCACCCTTCTTTCGGGCGCCGGGGAGCTGTTTTTT. The encoded protein is CASTLLSGAGELFF.

This chain joins TRBV7-2 and TRBJ2-1; 12 bases are shared with TRBD2. CDR1 is SGHTA, CDR2 FQGNSA, per germline. The junction had 8 bases not matched to a gene; V was cut back by 1 base and J by 7 bases. This CDR3 is built from 17 residues. CDR3 in amino acids: CASSLGGLAGPFNEQFF. CDR3 coding DNA: TGTGCCAGCAGCTTAGGCGGACTAGCGGGGCCCTTTAATGAGCAGTTCTTC.

This clonotype was seen more than once but under ten times. The chain couples TRBV7-9 to TRBJ2-6, with D possibly matching TRBD1 (6 bases). The CDR3 is made up of 17 amino acids. The V end lost 6 bases, the J end lost 2 bases, and 17 bases lay between the germline ends. CDR1 and CDR2 (germline): SEHNR, FQNEAQ (reference sequence). The CDR3, as DNA: TGTGCCAGCAGTCCCACCCGACCAGGGGCTGGGGCCAACGTCCTGACTTTC. It encodes CASSPTRPGAGANVLTF.

This clonotype showed up just a few times. The rearrangement links TRBV12-3 or TRBV12-4 to TRBJ2-7, with TRBD2 matching 8 bases. The CDR3 consists of 15 residues. Trimming cost V 4 bases and J 7 bases; bases outside gene matches: 12. CDR3 sequence (DNA): TGTGCCAGCAGTTCCCCGGGGGGGGGACCTCAGGAGCAGTACTTC. It translates to CASSSPGGGPQEQYF.

This clonotype was counted a few times. The V gene is TRBV20-1, the J gene TRBJ2-3, with D uncertain. The CDR3 length is 14 residues. Trimming removed 6 bases at V and 0 bases at J, with 13 bases between. The germline gives CDR1 DFQATT, CDR2 SNEGSKA (reference sequence). The CDR3 DNA is TGCAGTGCAGGGTTGGGCGGTAGCACAGATACGCAGTATTTT. Translated, it gives CSAGLGGSTDTQYF.

This clonotype was detected many times. The V and J genes are TRBV20-1 and TRBJ2-5; 9 bases are shared with TRBD2. This CDR3 comprises 16 residues. Germline V gene sequence: CDR1 DFQATT, CDR2 SNEGSKA (reference sequence). Trimming at V came to 6 bases and at J to 5 bases, leaving 16 bases not matched to a gene. Here the CDR3 DNA reads TGCAGTGCCCCGTTTCTGGCGGGAGGGCCGTCGGAGACCCAGTACTTC. Protein product: CSAPFLAGGPSETQYF.

Only a few counts were recorded for this clonotype. The J gene is TRBJ2-3, the V gene TRBV12-3 or TRBV12-4; no reliable D call. The CDR3 is 15 amino acids. Trimming left V 5 bases short and J 1 base short, with 13 bases between. The CDR3 nucleotides are TGTGCCAGCAGTGATATTGGGTATCGCACAGATACGCAGTATTTT. Protein sequence: CASSDIGYRTDTQYF.

In this sample, this clonotype turned up a few times. One end of the junction varies from germline; a read error may be responsible. This sequence joins TRBV5-5 and TRBJ1-1, with TRBD1 matching 10 bases. Looked up from germline, CDR1 is SGHKS and CDR2 is YYEKEE (reference sequence). The CDR3 is 14 amino acids. The CDR3 spells CASSWGQGNAEAFF. In DNA form, the CDR3 reads TGTGCCAGCAGCTGGGGACAGGGGAACGCTGAAGCTTTCTTT. Looking up the rest from reference TRBV5-5 and TRBJ1-1 gives the full variable domain: DAGVTQSPTHLIKTRGQQVTLRCSPISGHKSVSWYQQVLGQGPQFIFQYYEKEERGRGNFPDRFSARQFPNYSSELNVNALLLGDSALYLCASSWGQGNAEAFFGQGTRLTVV.

This sequence joins TRBV12-3 or TRBV12-4 and TRBJ2-5; D may be TRBD1 or TRBD2 (7 bases each). This CDR3 region has 16 residues. Trimming removed 2 bases at V and 7 bases at J, with 20 bases between. The CDR3 is CASSLRGERGPGTQYF. Here the CDR3 DNA reads TGTGCCAGCAGTTTACGGGGGGAGAGGGGGCCGGGGACCCAGTACTTC.

A few counts support this clonotype. The rearrangement links TRBV5-1 to TRBJ2-3, with 9 bases aligning to TRBD2. Trimming removed 4 bases from V and 3 bases from J; junction bases left unmatched: 6. Germline V lookup: CDR1 SGHRS, CDR2 YFSETQ. The CDR3 totals 15 residues. In DNA, the CDR3 is TGCGCCAGCAGCCCCAGACTAGCGGAGACAGATACGCAGTATTTT. Protein product: CASSPRLAETDTQYF.

This clonotype was detected many times. The chain combines TRBV12-3 or TRBV12-4 with TRBJ2-7, with TRBD1 matching over 9 bases. CDR3 size: 17 residues. V was pared by 7 bases and J by 4 bases, with 17 bases of the junction left unmatched. CDR3 DNA: TGTGCCAGCAATGGACAGGGGTGGACTAGTCAACCATACGAGCAGTACTTC. Translation gives CASNGQGWTSQPYEQYF.

In its sample, this clonotype was seen a few times. The CDR3 nucleotides are TGTGCCAGCAGCCAAGACGCCAACCTCAAAGAGACCCAGTACTTC. Translation: CASSQDANLKETQYF. The chain uses TRBV4-2 and TRBJ2-5; D is undetermined. Trimming removed 0 bases at V and 3 bases at J, with 11 bases between. This CDR3 has 15 amino acids. Germline lookup yields CDR1 LGHNA and CDR2 YNFKEQ.

This clonotype was detected only a few times. The chain recombines TRBV7-2 with TRBJ2-5; 11 bases match TRBD2. After removal of 5 bases from V and 4 bases from J, the junction contained 6 bases not matched to a gene. Germline lookup yields CDR1 SGHTA and CDR2 FQGNSA. The CDR3 has 15 amino acids. The CDR3: CASSLTSGSRETQYF. The CDR3 bases are TGTGCCAGCAGCCTTACTAGCGGGAGCCGAGAGACCCAGTACTTC.

A few counts support this clonotype. The chain combines TRBV7-2 with TRBJ2-3; 8 bases line up with TRBD1. This CDR3 spans 15 amino acids. The V gene end was trimmed by 5 bases and the J gene end by 4 bases; junction bases not matched to a gene: 8. Germline V CDR1 and CDR2: SGHTA, FQGNSA. Here the CDR3 reads CASSMRGQGPDTQYF. The CDR3 DNA follows: TGTGCCAGCAGCATGAGAGGACAGGGACCAGATACGCAGTATTTT. Supplemented by reference TRBV7-2 and TRBJ2-3, the full variable domain reads GAGVSQSPSNKVTEKGKDVELRCDPISGHTALYWYRQSLGQGLEFLIYFQGNSAPDKSGLPSDRFSAERTGGSVSTLTIQRTQQEDSAVYLCASSMRGQGPDTQYFGPGTRLTVL.

This clonotype has ten or more counts. The J gene is TRBJ2-1, the V gene TRBV4-3; no reliable D call. Per the germline V gene, CDR1 is LGHNA and CDR2 is YSLEER. The CDR3 totals 13 residues. Trimming shortened V by 2 bases and J by 8 bases, and 10 bases separated the two germline ends. CDR3 residues: CASSQTRVYEQFF. DNA for the CDR3: TGCGCCAGCAGCCAAACAAGGGTATATGAGCAGTTCTTC.

The chain has TRBV12-3 or TRBV12-4 and TRBJ1-5; 7 bases align to TRBD1. The CDR3 has 14 amino acids. After removal of 3 bases from V and 7 bases from J, the junction contained 6 bases not matched to a gene. The DNA for the CDR3 is TGTGCCAGCAGTTTGACAGGGTCGATCCAGCCCCAGCATTTT. It codes for CASSLTGSIQPQHF.

The chain is built from TRBV6-1 and TRBJ2-1; D is perhaps TRBD2 (5 bases). Germline V gene lookup returns CDR1 MNHNS and CDR2 SASEGT. The CDR3 length is 15 residues. The germline V and J ends were trimmed by 4 bases and 6 bases, with 16 bases remaining between them. CDR3 bases: TGTGCCAGCAGTGCCGGACTGTTTCCGGGCAATGAGCAGTTCTTC. Its protein product is CASSAGLFPGNEQFF.

The genes are TRBV6-1 and TRBJ2-5, with a tentative D call TRBD1 (6 bases). The CDR3 consists of 16 residues. Trimming removed 7 bases from V and 1 base from J, with 19 bases in between. CDR1 is MNHNS and CDR2 is SASEGT in the germline V gene. CDR3 in DNA: TGTGCCAGCACCTTGGGACACGCACAAACCCAAGAGACCCAGTACTTC. As protein: CASTLGHAQTQETQYF.

V usage is TRBV5-1 and J usage is TRBJ2-1, with D perhaps matching TRBD1 (6 bases). Between the trimmed V and J ends, which lost 1 base and 3 bases, there was a span of 11 bases. Germline assignment: CDR1 SGHRS and CDR2 YFSETQ. The CDR3 totals 15 residues. CDR3 DNA: TGCGCCAGCAGCTTGCTCACAGGGAACTACAATGAGCAGTTCTTC. Its translation: CASSLLTGNYNEQFF.

This sequence joins TRBV28 and TRBJ2-1, with TRBD1 matching 7 bases. CDR3 length equals 15 residues. Germline V CDR1 and CDR2: MDHEN, SYDVKM. The J segment lost 3 bases and the V segment lost 6 bases, leaving 8 bases of the junction unmatched. CDR3 protein: CASRGERQGYNEQFF. DNA of the CDR3: TGTGCCAGCAGAGGAGAAAGACAGGGCTACAATGAGCAGTTCTTC.

This chain uses TRBV9 with TRBJ2-1; D remains unclear. Trimming cost V 3 bases and J 3 bases, with 7 bases left between them. This CDR3 spans 13 amino acids. Looked up from germline, CDR1 is SGDLS and CDR2 is YYNGEE. The CDR3 sequence: CASSGRIYNEQFF. In DNA, the CDR3 is TGTGCCAGCAGCGGTAGAATCTACAATGAGCAGTTCTTC.